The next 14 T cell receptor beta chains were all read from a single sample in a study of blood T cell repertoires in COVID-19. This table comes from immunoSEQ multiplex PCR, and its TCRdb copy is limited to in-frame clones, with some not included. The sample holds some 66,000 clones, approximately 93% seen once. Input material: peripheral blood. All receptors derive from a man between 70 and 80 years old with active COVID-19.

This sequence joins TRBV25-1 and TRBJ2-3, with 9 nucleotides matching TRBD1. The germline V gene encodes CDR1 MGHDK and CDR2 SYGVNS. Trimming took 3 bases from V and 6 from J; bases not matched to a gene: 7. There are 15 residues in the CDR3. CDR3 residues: CASSDRTGEWDTQYF. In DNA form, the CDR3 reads TGTGCCAGCAGTGACCGGACAGGGGAGTGGGATACGCAGTATTTT.

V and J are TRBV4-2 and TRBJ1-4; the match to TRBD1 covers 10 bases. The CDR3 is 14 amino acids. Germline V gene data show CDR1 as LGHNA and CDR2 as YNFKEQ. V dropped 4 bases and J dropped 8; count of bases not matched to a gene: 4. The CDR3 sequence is CASSLTGGAEKLFF. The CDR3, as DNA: TGTGCCAGCAGCCTGACAGGGGGCGCGGAAAAACTGTTTTTT.

This CDR3 reads CATARNEQGGIDYGYTF. The DNA for the CDR3 is TGCGCCACCGCCCGAAATGAACAGGGGGGTATCGACTATGGCTACACCTTC. The chain carries TRBV5-1 and TRBJ1-2, with 8 bases lining up with TRBD1. Germline CDR1 SGHRS, CDR2 YFSETQ. The V and J ends lost 9 bases and 3 bases, in that order; junction bases with no gene match: 19. The CDR3 extends over 17 amino acids.

This CDR3 reads CASSQVITGELFF. DNA of the CDR3: TGTGCCAGCAGCCAAGTCATCACCGGGGAGCTGTTTTTT. This sequence joins TRBV3-1 (or the pseudogene TRBV3-2) and TRBJ2-2; D remains ambiguous. The germline gives CDR1 LGHDT, CDR2 YNNKEL (reference sequence). Trimming removed 1 base at V and 4 bases at J, with 4 bases between. The CDR3 is 13 amino acids.

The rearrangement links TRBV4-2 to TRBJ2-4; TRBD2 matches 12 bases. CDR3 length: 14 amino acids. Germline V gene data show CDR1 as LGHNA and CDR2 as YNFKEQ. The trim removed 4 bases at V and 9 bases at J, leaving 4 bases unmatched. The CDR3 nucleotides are TGTGCCAGCAGCCCTAGACTAGCGGGGGCCATTCAGTACTTC. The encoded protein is CASSPRLAGAIQYF.

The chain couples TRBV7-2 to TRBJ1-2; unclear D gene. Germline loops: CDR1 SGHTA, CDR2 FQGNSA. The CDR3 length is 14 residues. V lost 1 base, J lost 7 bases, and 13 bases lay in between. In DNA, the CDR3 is TGTGCCAGCAGCTTAGGTACAATCCCAAGTGGCTACACCTTC. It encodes CASSLGTIPSGYTF.

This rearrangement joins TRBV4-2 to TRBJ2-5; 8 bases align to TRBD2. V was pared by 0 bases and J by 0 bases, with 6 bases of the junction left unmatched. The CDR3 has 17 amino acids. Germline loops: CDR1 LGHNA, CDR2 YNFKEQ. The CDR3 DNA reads TGTGCCAGCAGCCAAGATGTGGTAGCGGGGAACCAAGAGACCCAGTACTTC. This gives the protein CASSQDVVAGNQETQYF.

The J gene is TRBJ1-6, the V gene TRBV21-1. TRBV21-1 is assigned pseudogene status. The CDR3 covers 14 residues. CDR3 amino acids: CASKGASGNSPLHF. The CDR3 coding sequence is TGTGCCAGCAAGGGAGCTTCAGGTAATTCACCCCTCCACTTT.

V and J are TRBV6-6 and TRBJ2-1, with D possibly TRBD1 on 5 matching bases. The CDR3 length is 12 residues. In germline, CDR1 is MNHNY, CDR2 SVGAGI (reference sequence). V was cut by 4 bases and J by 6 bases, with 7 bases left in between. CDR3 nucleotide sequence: TGTGCCAGCAGTTCCAGGGTCAATGAGCAGTTCTTC. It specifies CASSSRVNEQFF.

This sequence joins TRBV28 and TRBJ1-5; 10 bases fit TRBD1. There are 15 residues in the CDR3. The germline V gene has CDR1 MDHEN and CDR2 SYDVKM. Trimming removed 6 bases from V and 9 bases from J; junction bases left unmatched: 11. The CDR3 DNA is TGTGCCAGCAGCTCAGGACAGGGGGGGCGGCCGCCCCAGCATTTT. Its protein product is CASSSGQGGRPPQHF.

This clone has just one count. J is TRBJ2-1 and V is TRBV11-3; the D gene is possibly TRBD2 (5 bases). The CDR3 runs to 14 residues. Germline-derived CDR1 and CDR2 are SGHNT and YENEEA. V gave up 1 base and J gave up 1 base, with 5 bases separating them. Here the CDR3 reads CASSLGTSYNEQFF. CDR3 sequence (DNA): TGTGCCAGCAGCTTAGGGACTTCCTACAATGAGCAGTTCTTC.

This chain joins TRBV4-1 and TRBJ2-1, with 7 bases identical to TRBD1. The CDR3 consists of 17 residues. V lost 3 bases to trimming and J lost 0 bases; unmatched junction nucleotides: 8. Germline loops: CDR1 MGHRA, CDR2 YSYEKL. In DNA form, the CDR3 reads TGCGCCAGCAGCCAGGGTGAAGGGGGCCTCTCCTACAATGAGCAGTTCTTC. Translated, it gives CASSQGEGGLSYNEQFF.

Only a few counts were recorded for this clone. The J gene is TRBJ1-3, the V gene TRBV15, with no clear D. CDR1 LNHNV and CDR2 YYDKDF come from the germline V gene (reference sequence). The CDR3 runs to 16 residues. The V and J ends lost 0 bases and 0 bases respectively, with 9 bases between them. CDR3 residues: CATSRDPMSSGNTIYF. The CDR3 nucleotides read TGTGCCACCAGCAGAGATCCAATGAGCTCTGGAAACACCATATATTTT.

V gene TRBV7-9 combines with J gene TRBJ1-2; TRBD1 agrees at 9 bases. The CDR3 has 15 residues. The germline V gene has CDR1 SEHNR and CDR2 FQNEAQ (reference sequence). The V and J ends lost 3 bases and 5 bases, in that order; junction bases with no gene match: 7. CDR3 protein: CASSLEGQGEYGYTF. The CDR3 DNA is TGTGCCAGCAGCTTGGAGGGACAGGGAGAATATGGCTACACCTTC.